Presented here are 3 T cell receptor beta chains from one specimen sequenced in a study of OX40 agonist ivuxolimab in advanced cancers. Clones were read by immunoSEQ multiplex PCR, and TCRdb kept only the in-frame ones, dropping some. This repertoire shows 37,000 or so clones, approximately 82% found once; its top ten account for under 2%. Sequencing used CD4+ or CD8+ T cells sorted from blood, obtained in a trial of the OX40 agonist ivuxolimab. Receptors were obtained from an adult with an advanced solid tumor such as melanoma, head and neck, liver or kidney cancer.

This rearrangement joins TRBV28 to TRBJ1-2; D gene ambiguous. V lost 5 bases, J lost 4 bases, and 14 bases lay in between. The germline gives CDR1 MDHEN, CDR2 SYDVKM. This CDR3 is 14 amino acids long. CDR3 bases: TGTGCCAGCAGTCCCTTTGACCCCTCCTATGGCTACACCTTC. Translation: CASSPFDPSYGYTF.

The chain employs TRBV30 and TRBJ1-2; D is unclear. The V gene's germline CDR1 is GTSNPN and CDR2 SVGIG (reference sequence). The CDR3 sequence is 13 residues long. The germline V and J ends were trimmed by 0 bases and 1 base, with 6 bases remaining between them. As DNA, the CDR3 is TGTGCCTGGAGTGTACCCGGTAACTATGGCTACACCTTC. It specifies CAWSVPGNYGYTF.

The chain links TRBV5-6 to TRBJ2-3, with 7 bases lining up with TRBD2. The CDR3 totals 15 residues. Germline loops: CDR1 SGHDT, CDR2 YYEEEE. Trimming removed 1 base from V and 2 bases from J; junction bases left unmatched: 4. The CDR3 reads CASSLPSGDTDTQYF. As DNA, the CDR3 is TGTGCCAGCAGCTTGCCAAGCGGGGACACAGATACGCAGTATTTT.